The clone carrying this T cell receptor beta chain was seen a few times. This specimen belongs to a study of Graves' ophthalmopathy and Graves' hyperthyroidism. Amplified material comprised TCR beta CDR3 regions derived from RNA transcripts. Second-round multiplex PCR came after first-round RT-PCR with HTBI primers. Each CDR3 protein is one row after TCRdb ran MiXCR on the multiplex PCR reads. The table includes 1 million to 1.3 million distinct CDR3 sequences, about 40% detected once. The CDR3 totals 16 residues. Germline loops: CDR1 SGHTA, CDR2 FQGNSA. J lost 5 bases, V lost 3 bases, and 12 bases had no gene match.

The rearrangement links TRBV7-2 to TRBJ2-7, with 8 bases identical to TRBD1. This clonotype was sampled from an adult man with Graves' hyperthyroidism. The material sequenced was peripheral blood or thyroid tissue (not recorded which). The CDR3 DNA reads TGTGCCAGCAGCTTTAGTCAGTGGCAGGGGGCTCACGAGCAGTACTTC. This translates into CASSFSQWQGAHEQYF.